This T cell receptor beta chain emerged from a study of blood T cell repertoires in COVID-19. About the research overall: Whether acute or convalescent, the COVID-19 samples came from the United States, Italy and Spain. Nucleic acid was either cDNA or gDNA, and it came from T cells, B-cell-depleted T cells, or PBMCs.

The CDR3 length is 14 residues. CDR1 is GTSNPN and CDR2 is SVGIG in the germline V gene (reference sequence). The V gene lost 6 bases and the J gene lost 5 bases, with 19 bases spanning the gap. This clone was seen more than once but under ten times. Clones were read by immunoSEQ multiplex PCR, and TCRdb kept only the in-frame ones, dropping some. This sample carries fewer than 500,000 clones, more than 85% of them seen once, and the ten largest clones take approximately 4.5%. V and J are TRBV30 and TRBJ1-1; no clear D gene. The sample was peripheral blood. The sequence was collected from a woman aged 25 to 45 with acute or convalescent COVID-19. The CDR3 loop is CACYLGGMGTEAFF. In DNA form, the CDR3 reads TGTGCCTGCTACCTCGGAGGGATGGGGACTGAAGCTTTCTTT.